Shown below are 5 T cell receptor beta chains from a single sample sequenced in a study of cytomegalovirus exposure and HLA in healthy donors. PCR was performed using 60 Vbeta and 13 Jbeta primers. Sequencing was performed with immunoSEQ multiplex PCR; in TCRdb, only in-frame clones are kept and a portion is missing. The sample yields under 100,000 clones, nearly 70% seen once. The sample comprised PBMCs. The receptors derive from a woman aged 45 to 65 in good health and CMV-seropositive.

The chain links TRBV7-2 to TRBJ1-1; TRBD1 agrees at 9 bases. The CDR3 has 16 amino acids. Germline values: CDR1 SGHTA, CDR2 FQGNSA. The V and J ends lost 5 bases and 4 bases, in that order; junction bases with no gene match: 11. CDR3 amino acids: CASSPGDRAPATEAFF. As DNA, the CDR3 is TGTGCCAGCAGCCCCGGGGACAGGGCGCCTGCCACTGAAGCTTTCTTT.

This clone appeared a few times. The gene calls are TRBV9 and TRBJ2-1, with 9 bases matching TRBD2. V shed 5 bases, J shed 4 bases, and the junction held 10 bases outside the gene matches. Germline V gives CDR1 SGDLS, CDR2 YYNGEE. This CDR3 has 16 residues. The CDR3 DNA sequence: TGTGCCAGCAGTCAGGGGCGGGAGGGGGTTTACAATGAGCAGTTCTTC. Protein product: CASSQGREGVYNEQFF.

This sequence joins TRBV19 and TRBJ2-7; perhaps TRBD1 as D (6 bases). CDR1 LNHDA and CDR2 SQIVND come from the germline V gene (reference sequence). CDR3 length: 14 residues. Trimming took off 3 bases at V and 3 bases at J, with 12 bases between the two ends. CDR3 protein: CASSIGTLNYEQYF. Here the CDR3 DNA reads TGTGCCAGTAGTATTGGGACACTCAACTACGAGCAGTACTTC.

The chain is built from TRBV7-9 and TRBJ2-1, with 7 bases matching TRBD2. V lost 6 bases, J lost 0 bases, and 8 bases stayed unmatched. This CDR3 is built from 16 residues. Germline V gene lookup returns CDR1 SEHNR and CDR2 FQNEAQ (reference sequence). CDR3 sequence (DNA): TGTGCCAGCAGTCATATAGAGCGGGACTCCTACAATGAGCAGTTCTTC. As protein: CASSHIERDSYNEQFF.

This clone was recorded a few times. V usage is TRBV6-5 and J usage is TRBJ2-7; 9 nucleotides match TRBD2. Germline loops: CDR1 MNHEY, CDR2 SVGAGI. CDR3 length equals 15 residues. After removal of 2 bases from V and 6 bases from J, the junction contained 8 bases not matched to a gene. CDR3 in DNA: TGTGCCAGCAGTTACGGTCTAGCGGGGACGGGCGAGCAGTACTTC. Translation: CASSYGLAGTGEQYF.